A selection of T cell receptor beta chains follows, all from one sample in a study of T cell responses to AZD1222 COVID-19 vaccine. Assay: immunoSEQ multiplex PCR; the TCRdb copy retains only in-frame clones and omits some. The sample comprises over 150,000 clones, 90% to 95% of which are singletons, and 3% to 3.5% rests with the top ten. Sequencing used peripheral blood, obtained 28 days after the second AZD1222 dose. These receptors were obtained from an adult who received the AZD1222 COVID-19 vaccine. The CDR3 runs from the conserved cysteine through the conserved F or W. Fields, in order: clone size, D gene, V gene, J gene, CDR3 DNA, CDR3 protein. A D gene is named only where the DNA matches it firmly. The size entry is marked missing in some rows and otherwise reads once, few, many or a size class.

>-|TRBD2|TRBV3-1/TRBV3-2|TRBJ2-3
TGTGCCAGCAGCAGCACCCGGACTAGCGGGAGGTCTAGCACAGATACGCAGTATTTT
CASSSTRTSGRSSTDTQYF
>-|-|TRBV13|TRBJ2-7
TGTGCCAGCAGCTTAGAAGGCGCCAGCTCCTACGAGCAGTACTTC
CASSLEGASSYEQYF
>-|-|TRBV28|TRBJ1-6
TGTGCCAGCAGTTTGAGGCGGAATTCACCCCTCCACTTT
CASSLRRNSPLHF
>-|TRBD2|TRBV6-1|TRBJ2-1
TGTGCCAGCAGTGAAAAGCGGGGATCCTACAATGAGCAGTTCTTC
CASSEKRGSYNEQFF
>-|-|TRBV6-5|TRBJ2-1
TGTGCCAGCAGTTACTCAAGCGGGCAGTACAATGAGCAGTTCTTC
CASSYSSGQYNEQFF
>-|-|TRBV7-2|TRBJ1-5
TGTGCCAGCAGCTTAAAGTTTGTTGCTTATCAGCCCCAGCATTTT
CASSLKFVAYQPQHF
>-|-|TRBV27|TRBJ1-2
TGTGCCAGCAGTTTTCAGGGATTCTATGGCTACACCTTC
CASSFQGFYGYTF
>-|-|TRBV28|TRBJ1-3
TGTGCCAGCACCGGTATGGGGGCCCTCTCTGGAAACACCATATATTTT
CASTGMGALSGNTIYF
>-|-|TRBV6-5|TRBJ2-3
TGTGCCAGCGGGGGGAGCACAGATACGCAGTATTTT
CASGGSTDTQYF
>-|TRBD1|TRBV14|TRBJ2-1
TGTGCCAGCAGCCATCGGACAGGGAAATTCTTC
CASSHRTGKFF
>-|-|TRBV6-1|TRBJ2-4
TGTGCCAGCAGTGAACCGGACAGTCTAGCCAAAAACATTCAGTACTTC
CASSEPDSLAKNIQYF
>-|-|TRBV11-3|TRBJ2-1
TGTGCCAGCAGCCCTCCCCCGAGGGGGCAGTTCTTC
CASSPPPRGQFF
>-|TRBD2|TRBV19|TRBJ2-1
TGTGCCAGTAGTACTAGCGGGAGGACCCCCGACGGTGAGCAGTTCTTC
CASSTSGRTPDGEQFF
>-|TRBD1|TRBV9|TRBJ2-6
TGTGCCAGCAGCGGCCGGGACAGGCCGACATCTGGGGCCAACGTCCTGACTTTC
CASSGRDRPTSGANVLTF
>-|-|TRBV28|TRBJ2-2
TGTGCCAGCAGTTCCCAGGGGACGAACACCGGGGAGCTGTTTTTT
CASSSQGTNTGELFF
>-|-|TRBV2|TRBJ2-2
TGTGCCAGCAGTGGTTCCTCTAGCACCGGGGAGCTGTTTTTT
CASSGSSSTGELFF
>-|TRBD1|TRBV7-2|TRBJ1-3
TGTGCCAGCAGCTTAGTGGGACAGGGACCTGGAAACACCATATATTTT
CASSLVGQGPGNTIYF
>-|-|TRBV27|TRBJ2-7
TGTGCCAGCAGTTTATACGGAGGGGGCTACGAGCAGTACTTC
CASSLYGGGYEQYF
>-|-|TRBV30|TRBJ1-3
TGTGCCTGGAGTCCCTTAAGCTCTGGAAACACCATATATTTT
CAWSPLSSGNTIYF
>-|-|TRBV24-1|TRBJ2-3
TGTGCCACCAGTGATTTCCCATCAGATACGCAGTATTTT
CATSDFPSDTQYF
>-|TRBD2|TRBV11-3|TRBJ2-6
TGTGCCAGCAGCAGCGGGGGGCTAGGGATCCCTGGGGCCAACGTCCTGACTTTC
CASSSGGLGIPGANVLTF
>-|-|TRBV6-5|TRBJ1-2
TGTGCCACGCTGGGGGGCAATGGCTACACCTTC
CATLGGNGYTF
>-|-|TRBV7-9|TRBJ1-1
TGTGCCAGCAGCTTAGACCTAAACACTGAAGCTTTCTTT
CASSLDLNTEAFF
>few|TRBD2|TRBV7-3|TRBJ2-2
TGTGCCAGCAGCCGAAGGGGCGGGAGGGCCAAAGACGGGGAGCTGTTTTTT
CASSRRGGRAKDGELFF
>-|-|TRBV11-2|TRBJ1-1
TGTGCCAGCAGCTCCACTTGGGGGGAGGGGGGCACTGAAGCTTTCTTT
CASSSTWGEGGTEAFF
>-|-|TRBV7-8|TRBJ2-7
TGTGCCAGCAGCTTATCATCCTACGAGCAGTACTTC
CASSLSSYEQYF
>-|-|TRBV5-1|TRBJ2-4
TGCGCCAGCAGCATGGACCAGAAAAACATTCAGTACTTC
CASSMDQKNIQYF
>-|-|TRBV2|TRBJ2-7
TGTGCCAGCAGCCAACAAGGCCCCCTTGGCGAGCAGTACTTC
CASSQQGPLGEQYF
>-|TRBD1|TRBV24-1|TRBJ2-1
TGTGCCACCAGTGATCCGACAGGGGGGGAGAATGAGCAGTTCTTC
CATSDPTGGENEQFF
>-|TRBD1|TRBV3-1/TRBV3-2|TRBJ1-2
TGTGCCAGCAGCCGGACAGGGGAAACTGGCTACACCTTC
CASSRTGETGYTF
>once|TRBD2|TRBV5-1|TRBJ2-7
TGCGCCAGTAGCCCCGGACTAGCGCACTCCTACGAGCAGTACTTC
CASSPGLAHSYEQYF
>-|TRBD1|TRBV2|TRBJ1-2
TGTGACACAAAGGGGGACAGGGTTTCAGCTGGCTACACCTTC
CDTKGDRVSAGYTF
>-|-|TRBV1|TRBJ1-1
TGCACCAGCAGCCTACTGGTCAGGGTGAACACTGAAGCTTTCTTT
CTSSLLVRVNTEAFF
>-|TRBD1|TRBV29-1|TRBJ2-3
TGCAGCGTTCAGTCGGCAGGGGGAGATACGCAGTATTTT
CSVQSAGGDTQYF
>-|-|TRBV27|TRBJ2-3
TGTGCCAGCAGTTTTGGGGTCGCAGATACGCAGTATTTT
CASSFGVADTQYF
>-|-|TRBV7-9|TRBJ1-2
TGTGCCAGCAGCCCGCTTGAGGGGATCGGTGGCTACACCTTC
CASSPLEGIGGYTF